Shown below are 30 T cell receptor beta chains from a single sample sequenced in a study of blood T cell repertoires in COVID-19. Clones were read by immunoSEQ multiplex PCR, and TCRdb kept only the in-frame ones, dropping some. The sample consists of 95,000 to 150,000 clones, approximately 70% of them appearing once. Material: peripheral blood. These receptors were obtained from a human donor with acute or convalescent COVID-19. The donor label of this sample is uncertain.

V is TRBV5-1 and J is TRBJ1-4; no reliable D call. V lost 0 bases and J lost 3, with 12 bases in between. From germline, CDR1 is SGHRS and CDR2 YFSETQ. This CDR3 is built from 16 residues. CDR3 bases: TGCGCCAGCAGCTTGGCGTTGGGTCAGGCTAATGAAAAACTGTTTTTT. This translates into CASSLALGQANEKLFF.

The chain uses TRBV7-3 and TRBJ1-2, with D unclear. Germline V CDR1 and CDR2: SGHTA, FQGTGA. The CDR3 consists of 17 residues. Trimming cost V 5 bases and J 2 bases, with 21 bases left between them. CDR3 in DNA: TGTGCCAGCAGCCCCGGAACAGCAGACATACGGAACTATGGCTACACCTTC. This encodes CASSPGTADIRNYGYTF.

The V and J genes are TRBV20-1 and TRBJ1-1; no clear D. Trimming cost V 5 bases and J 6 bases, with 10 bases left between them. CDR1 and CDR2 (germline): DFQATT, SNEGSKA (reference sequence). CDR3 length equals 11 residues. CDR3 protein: CSALVLAEAFF. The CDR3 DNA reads TGCAGTGCTCTCGTTTTAGCTGAAGCTTTCTTT.

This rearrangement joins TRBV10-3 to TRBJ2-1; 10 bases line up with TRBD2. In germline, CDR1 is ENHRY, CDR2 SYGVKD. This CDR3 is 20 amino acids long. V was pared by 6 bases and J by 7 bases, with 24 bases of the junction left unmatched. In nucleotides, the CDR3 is TGTGCCATCAGCGTCGTCAAGCCTAGCGGGGGAGCATGGGACGGGAATGAGCAGTTCTTC. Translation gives CAISVVKPSGGAWDGNEQFF.

The CDR3 DNA reads TGTGCCAGCAGCTTGGCGTTAGGGAGGACTGAAGCTTTCTTT. As protein: CASSLALGRTEAFF. The V gene is TRBV5-4, the J gene TRBJ1-1; D uncertain. The CDR3 runs to 14 residues. Germline V gene data show CDR1 as SGHNT and CDR2 as YYREEE (reference sequence). V was trimmed by 0 bases and J by 5 bases, leaving 11 bases between them.

The CDR3 spells CASSLEGASTDTQYF. The CDR3 DNA sequence: TGCGCCAGCAGCTTGGAGGGGGCAAGCACAGATACGCAGTATTTT. The chain is built from TRBV5-1 and TRBJ2-3, with TRBD1 identical over 7 bases. This CDR3 region has 15 residues. V shed 0 bases, J shed 0 bases, and the junction held 1 base outside the gene matches. CDR1 is SGHRS, CDR2 YFSETQ, per germline.

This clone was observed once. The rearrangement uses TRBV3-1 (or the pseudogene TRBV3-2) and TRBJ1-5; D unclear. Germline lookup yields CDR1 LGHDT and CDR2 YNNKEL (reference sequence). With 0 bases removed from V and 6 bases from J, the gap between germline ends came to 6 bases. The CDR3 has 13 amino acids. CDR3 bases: TGTGCCAGCAGCCAAGAAAGAGGTCAGCCCCAGCATTTT. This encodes CASSQERGQPQHF.

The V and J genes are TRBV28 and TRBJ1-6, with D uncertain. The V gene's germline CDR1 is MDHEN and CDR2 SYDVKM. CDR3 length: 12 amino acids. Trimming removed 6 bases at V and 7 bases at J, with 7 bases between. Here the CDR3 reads CASRTTNSPLHF. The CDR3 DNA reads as TGTGCCAGCAGAACAACCAATTCACCCCTCCACTTT.

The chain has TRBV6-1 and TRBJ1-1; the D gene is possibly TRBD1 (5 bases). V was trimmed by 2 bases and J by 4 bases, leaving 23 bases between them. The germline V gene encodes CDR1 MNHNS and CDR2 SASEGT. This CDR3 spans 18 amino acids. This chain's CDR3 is CASSERGGARISGTEAFF. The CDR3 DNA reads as TGTGCCAGCAGTGAACGGGGAGGGGCGAGGATTTCGGGCACTGAAGCTTTCTTT.

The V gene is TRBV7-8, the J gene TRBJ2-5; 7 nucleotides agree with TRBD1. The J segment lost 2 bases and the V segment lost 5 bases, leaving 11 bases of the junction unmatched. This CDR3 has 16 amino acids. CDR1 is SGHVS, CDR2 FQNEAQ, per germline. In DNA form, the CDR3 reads TGTGCCAGCAGCAAAACCGGGACAGTTAATCAAGAGACCCAGTACTTC. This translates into CASSKTGTVNQETQYF.

In nucleotides, the CDR3 is TGTGCCAGCAGTGACTCGATCGGGACCCAGTACTTC. It encodes CASSDSIGTQYF. The chain uses TRBV6-4 and TRBJ2-5; D not certain. V lost 0 bases to trimming and J lost 7 bases, with 6 bases between them. Germline V gene data show CDR1 as MRHNA and CDR2 as SNTAGT. This CDR3 is built from 12 residues.

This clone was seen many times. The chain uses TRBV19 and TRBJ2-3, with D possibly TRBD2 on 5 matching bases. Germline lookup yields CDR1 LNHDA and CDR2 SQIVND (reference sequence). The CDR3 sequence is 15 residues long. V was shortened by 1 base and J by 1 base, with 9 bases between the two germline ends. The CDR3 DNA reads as TGTGCCAGTAGTATAGTCAGCGGTCGCACAGATACGCAGTATTTT. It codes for CASSIVSGRTDTQYF.

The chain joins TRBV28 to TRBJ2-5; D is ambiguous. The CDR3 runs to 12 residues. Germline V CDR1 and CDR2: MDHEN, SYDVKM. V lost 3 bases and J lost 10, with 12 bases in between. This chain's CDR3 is CASSFGTRGQYF. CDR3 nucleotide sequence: TGTGCCAGCAGTTTTGGAACAAGAGGCCAGTACTTC.

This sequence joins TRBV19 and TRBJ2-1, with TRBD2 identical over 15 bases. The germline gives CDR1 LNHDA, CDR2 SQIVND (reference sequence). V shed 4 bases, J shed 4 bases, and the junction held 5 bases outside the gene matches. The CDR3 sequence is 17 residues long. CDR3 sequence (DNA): TGTGCCAGTAGTAGATTTGGGACTAGCGGGGGGTACAATGAGCAGTTCTTC. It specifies CASSRFGTSGGYNEQFF.

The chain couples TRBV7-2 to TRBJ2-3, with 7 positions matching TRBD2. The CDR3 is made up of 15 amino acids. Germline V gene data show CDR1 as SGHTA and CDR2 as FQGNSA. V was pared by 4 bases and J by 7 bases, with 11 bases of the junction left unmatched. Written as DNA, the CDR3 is TGTGCCAGCAGCTCATTACAGCGGACTAGTCATACGCAGTATTTT. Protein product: CASSSLQRTSHTQYF.

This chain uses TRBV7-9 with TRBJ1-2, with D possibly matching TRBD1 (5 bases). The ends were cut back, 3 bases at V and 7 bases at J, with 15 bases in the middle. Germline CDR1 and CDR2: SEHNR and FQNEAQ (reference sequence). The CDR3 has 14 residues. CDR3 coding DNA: TGTGCCAGCAGCTTCCAGGAGGGACGCGGTGGCTACACCTTC. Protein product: CASSFQEGRGGYTF.

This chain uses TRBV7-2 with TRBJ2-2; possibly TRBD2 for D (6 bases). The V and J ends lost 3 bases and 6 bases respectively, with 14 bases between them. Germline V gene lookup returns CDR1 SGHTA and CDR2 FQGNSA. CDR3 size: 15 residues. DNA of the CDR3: TGTGCCAGCAGCTTTACCCGCGGAGGGTCCGGGGAGCTGTTTTTT. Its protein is CASSFTRGGSGELFF.

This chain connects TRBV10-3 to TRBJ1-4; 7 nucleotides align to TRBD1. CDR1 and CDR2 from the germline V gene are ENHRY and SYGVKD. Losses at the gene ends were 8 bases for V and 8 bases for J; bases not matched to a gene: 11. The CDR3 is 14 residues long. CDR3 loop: CAIPKEGAREKLFF. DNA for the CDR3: TGTGCCATCCCAAAGGAGGGGGCAAGGGAAAAACTGTTTTTT.

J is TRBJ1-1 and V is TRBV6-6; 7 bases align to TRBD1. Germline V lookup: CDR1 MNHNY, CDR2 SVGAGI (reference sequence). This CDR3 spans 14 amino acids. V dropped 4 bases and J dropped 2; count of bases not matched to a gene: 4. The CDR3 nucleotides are TGTGCCAGCAGTTTCAGGGGGAGCAACACTGAAGCTTTCTTT. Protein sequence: CASSFRGSNTEAFF.

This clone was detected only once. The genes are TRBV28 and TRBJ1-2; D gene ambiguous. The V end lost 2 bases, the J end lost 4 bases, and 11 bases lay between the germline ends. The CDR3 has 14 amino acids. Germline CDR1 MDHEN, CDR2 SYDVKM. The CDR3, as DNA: TGTGCCAGCAGTTTAGTCTCCCCAGGCTATGGCTACACCTTC. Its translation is CASSLVSPGYGYTF.

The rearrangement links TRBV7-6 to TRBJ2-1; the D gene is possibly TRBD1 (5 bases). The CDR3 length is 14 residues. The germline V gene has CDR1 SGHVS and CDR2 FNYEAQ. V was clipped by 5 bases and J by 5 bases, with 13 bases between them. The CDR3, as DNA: TGTGCCAGCAGCGCCAGGGTTCGGGACAATGAGCAGTTCTTC. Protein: CASSARVRDNEQFF.

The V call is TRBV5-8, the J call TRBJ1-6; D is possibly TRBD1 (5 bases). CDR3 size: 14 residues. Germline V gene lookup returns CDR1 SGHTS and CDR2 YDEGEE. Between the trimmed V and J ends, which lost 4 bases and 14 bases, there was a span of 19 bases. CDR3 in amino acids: CASSLGARLNSLHF. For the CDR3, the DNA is TGTGCCAGCAGCCTAGGGGCGAGGTTGAACTCCCTCCACTTT.

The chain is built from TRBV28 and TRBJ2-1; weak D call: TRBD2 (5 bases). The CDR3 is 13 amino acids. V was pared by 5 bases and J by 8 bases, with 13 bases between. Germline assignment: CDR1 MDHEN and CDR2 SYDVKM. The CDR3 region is CASSPRPGYEQFF. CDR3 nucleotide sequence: TGTGCCAGCAGTCCCAGACCGGGATATGAGCAGTTCTTC.

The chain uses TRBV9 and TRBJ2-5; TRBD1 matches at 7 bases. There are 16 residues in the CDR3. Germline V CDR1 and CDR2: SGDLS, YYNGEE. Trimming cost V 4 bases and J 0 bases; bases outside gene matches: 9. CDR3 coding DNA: TGTGCCAGCAGCACCAACCGGGACAGCTACCAAGAGACCCAGTACTTC. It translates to CASSTNRDSYQETQYF.

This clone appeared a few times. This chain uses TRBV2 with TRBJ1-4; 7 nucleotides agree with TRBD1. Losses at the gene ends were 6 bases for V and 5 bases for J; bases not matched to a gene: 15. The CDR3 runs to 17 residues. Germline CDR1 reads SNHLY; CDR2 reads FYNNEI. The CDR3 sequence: CASRQGAGGETNEKLFF. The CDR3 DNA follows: TGTGCCAGCAGACAAGGGGCAGGGGGAGAGACGAATGAAAAACTGTTTTTT.

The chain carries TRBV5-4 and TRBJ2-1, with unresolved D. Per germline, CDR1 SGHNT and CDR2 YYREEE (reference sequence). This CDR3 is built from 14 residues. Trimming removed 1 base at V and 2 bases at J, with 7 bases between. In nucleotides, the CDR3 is TGTGCCAGCAGCTTGTGGTCAGCCTACAATGAGCAGTTCTTC. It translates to CASSLWSAYNEQFF. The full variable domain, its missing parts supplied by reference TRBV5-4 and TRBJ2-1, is ETGVTQSPTHLIKTRGQQVTLRCSSQSGHNTVSWYQQALGQGPQFIFQYYREEENGRGNFPPRFSGLQFPNYSSELNVNALELDDSALYLCASSLWSAYNEQFFGPGTRLTVL.

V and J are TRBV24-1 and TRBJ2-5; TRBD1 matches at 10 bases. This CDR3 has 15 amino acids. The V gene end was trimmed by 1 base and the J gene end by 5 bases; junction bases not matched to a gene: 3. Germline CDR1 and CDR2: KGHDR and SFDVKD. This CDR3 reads CATSDFGTGEETQYF. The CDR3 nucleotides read TGTGCCACCAGTGATTTTGGGACAGGGGAGGAGACCCAGTACTTC.

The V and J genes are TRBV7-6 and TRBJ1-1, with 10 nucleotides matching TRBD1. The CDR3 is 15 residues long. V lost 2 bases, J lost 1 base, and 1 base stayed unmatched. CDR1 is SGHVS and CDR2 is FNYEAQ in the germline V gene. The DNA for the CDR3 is TGTGCCAGCAGCTTACGACAGGGGGCGAACACTGAAGCTTTCTTT. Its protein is CASSLRQGANTEAFF.

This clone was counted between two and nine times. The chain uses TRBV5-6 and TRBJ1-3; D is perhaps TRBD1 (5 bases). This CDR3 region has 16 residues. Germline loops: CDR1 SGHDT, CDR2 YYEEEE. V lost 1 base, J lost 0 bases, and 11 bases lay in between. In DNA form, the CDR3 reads TGTGCCAGCAGCTTGTGGGGAGGGACCTCTGGAAACACCATATATTTT. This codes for CASSLWGGTSGNTIYF.

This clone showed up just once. Here the CDR3 DNA reads TGTGCCAGCAGTGTACAGGGTAGGAACTATGGCTACACCTTC. It specifies CASSVQGRNYGYTF. This chain joins TRBV2 and TRBJ1-2; a possible D gene is TRBD1 (6 bases). The germline V gene has CDR1 SNHLY and CDR2 FYNNEI. V lost 4 bases, J lost 2 bases, and 11 bases lay in between. The CDR3 spans 14 residues.